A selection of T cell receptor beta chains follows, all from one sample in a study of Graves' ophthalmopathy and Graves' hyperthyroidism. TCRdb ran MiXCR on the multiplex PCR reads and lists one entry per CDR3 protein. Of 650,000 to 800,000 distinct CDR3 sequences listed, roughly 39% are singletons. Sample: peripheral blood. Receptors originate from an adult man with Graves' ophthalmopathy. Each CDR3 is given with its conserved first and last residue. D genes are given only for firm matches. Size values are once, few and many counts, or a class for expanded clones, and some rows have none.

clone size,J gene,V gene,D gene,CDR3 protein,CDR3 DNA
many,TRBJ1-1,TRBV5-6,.,CASSFLTGMNTEAFF,TGTGCCAGCAGCTTCCTGACAGGCATGAACACTGAAGCTTTCTTT
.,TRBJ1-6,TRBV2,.,CAREDRDSPLHF,TGTGCTAGAGAAGACAGAGATTCACCCCTCCACTTT
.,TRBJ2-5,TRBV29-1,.,CSVVWGQDQETQYF,TGCAGCGTTGTCTGGGGACAAGACCAAGAGACCCAGTACTTC
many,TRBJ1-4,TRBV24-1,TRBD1,CATSDNTGGEYEKLFF,TGTGCCACCAGTGATAATACAGGGGGCGAGTATGAAAAACTGTTTTTT
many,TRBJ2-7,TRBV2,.,CASGAYEQYF,TGTGCCAGTGGGGCCTACGAGCAGTACTTC
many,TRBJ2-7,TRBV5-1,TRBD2,CASSPTSGFPYEQYF,TGCGCCAGCAGCCCAACTAGCGGGTTTCCCTACGAGCAGTACTTC
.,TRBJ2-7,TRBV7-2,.,CASSSRGGRWEQYF,TGTGCCAGCAGCTCGCGGGGCGGACGGTGGGAGCAGTACTTC
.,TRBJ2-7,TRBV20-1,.,CSATGIRDSSYEQYF,TGCAGTGCTACAGGGATCCGGGACTCGAGTTACGAGCAGTACTTC
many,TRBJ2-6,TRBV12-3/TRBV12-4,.,CASAGGANVLTF,TGTGCCAGCGCCGGTGGGGCCAACGTCCTGACTTTC
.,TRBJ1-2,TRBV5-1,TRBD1,CASTLTGSYGYTF,TGCGCCAGCACTTTGACAGGGTCCTATGGCTACACCTTC
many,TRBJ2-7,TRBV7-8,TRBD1,CASGGQGADEQYF,TGTGCCAGCGGTGGACAGGGGGCCGACGAGCAGTACTTC
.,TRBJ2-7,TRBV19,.,CASRTSTGSPYEQYF,TGTGCCAGTAGGACGTCAACGGGGAGCCCCTACGAGCAGTACTTC
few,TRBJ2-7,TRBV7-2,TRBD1,CASSPDRGRTYEQYF,TGTGCCAGCAGCCCGGACAGGGGGCGGACCTACGAGCAGTACTTC
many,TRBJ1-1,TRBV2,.,CASSVGEAFF,TGTGCCAGCAGTGTTGGTGAAGCTTTCTTT
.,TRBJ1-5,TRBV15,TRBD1,CATSSLTGQQPQHF,TGTGCCACCAGCAGCTTGACAGGGCAACAGCCCCAGCATTTT
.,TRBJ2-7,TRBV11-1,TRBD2,CASSPGGGHSYEQYF,TGTGCCAGCTCACCGGGCGGGGGGCACTCCTACGAGCAGTACTTC
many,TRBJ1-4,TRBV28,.,CASNSDSEKLFF,TGTGCCAGCAATTCGGACAGCGAAAAACTGTTTTTT
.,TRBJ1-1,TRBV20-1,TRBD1,CSASSWTGATEAFF,TGCAGTGCCAGCAGCTGGACAGGGGCCACTGAAGCTTTCTTT
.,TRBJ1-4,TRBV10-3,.,CAISEPGGGKLFF,TGTGCCATCAGTGAGCCGGGAGGCGGAAAACTGTTTTTT
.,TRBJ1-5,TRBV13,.,CASSQGPSNQPQHF,TGTGCCAGCAGCCAAGGGCCAAGCAATCAGCCCCAGCATTTT
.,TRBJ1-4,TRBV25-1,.,CASSAEGPRELFF,TGTGCCAGCAGTGCGGAGGGACCTCGGGAACTGTTTTTT
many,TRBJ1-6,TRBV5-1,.,CASSYSTGNSPLHF,TGCGCCAGCAGTTATTCGACAGGAAATTCACCCCTCCACTTT
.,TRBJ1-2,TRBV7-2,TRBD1,CASSQDPDRNGYTF,TGTGCCAGCAGCCAAGACCCGGACAGGAATGGCTACACCTTC
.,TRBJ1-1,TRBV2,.,CASRGLTEAFF,TGTGCCAGCAGGGGGCTTACTGAAGCTTTCTTT
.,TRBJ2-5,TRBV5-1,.,CATGWGTQYF,TGTGCCACCGGGTGGGGGACCCAGTACTTC
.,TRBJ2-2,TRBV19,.,CASTPRGRELFF,TGTGCCAGTACCCCACGGGGTCGGGAGCTGTTTTTT
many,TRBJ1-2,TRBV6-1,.,CASSEAVWGGGYTF,TGTGCCAGCAGTGAAGCGGTATGGGGAGGTGGCTACACCTTC
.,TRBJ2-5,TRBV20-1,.,CSASADRGNQETQYF,TGCAGTGCTAGCGCCGATCGCGGGAACCAAGAGACCCAGTACTTC
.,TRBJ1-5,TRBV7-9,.,CASSGTGTYQPQHF,TGTGCCAGCAGCGGCACCGGGACATATCAGCCCCAGCATTTT
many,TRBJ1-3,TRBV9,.,CASSVEAGNSGNTIYF,TGTGCCAGCAGCGTAGAGGCAGGGAACTCTGGAAACACCATATATTTT
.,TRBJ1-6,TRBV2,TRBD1,CASSEDRGYSPLHF,TGTGCCAGCAGTGAGGACAGGGGGTATTCACCCCTCCACTTT
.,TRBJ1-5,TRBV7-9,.,CASSLGHGSNNQPQHF,TGTGCCAGCAGCTTAGGACACGGCTCAAATAATCAGCCCCAGCATTTT
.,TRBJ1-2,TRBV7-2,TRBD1,CASSPTWTGANYGYTF,TGTGCCAGCAGCCCTACCTGGACAGGAGCTAACTATGGCTACACCTTC
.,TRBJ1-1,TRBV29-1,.,CSVAEGVAGRATEAFF,TGCAGCGTTGCCGAGGGGGTTGCGGGGCGGGCCACTGAAGCTTTCTTT
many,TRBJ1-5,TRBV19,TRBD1,CASRGTGANQPQHF,TGTGCCAGTAGAGGGACAGGCGCCAATCAGCCCCAGCATTTT
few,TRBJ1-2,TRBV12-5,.,CASGLVLGGGEGYTF,TGTGCTAGTGGTTTGGTACTCGGGGGAGGGGAAGGCTACACCTTC
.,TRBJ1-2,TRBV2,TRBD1,CASSQGAHSETGVYGYTF,TGTGCCAGCAGCCAAGGAGCACACTCCGAGACAGGGGTCTATGGCTACACCTTC
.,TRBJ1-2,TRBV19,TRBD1,CASSIARGDYGYTF,TGTGCCAGTAGTATAGCCAGGGGGGACTATGGCTACACCTTC
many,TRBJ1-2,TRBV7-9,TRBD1,CASSLGTGGDYGYTF,TGTGCCAGCAGCTTGGGGACAGGGGGCGACTATGGCTACACCTTC
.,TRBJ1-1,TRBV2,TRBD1,CARFRTGYTEAFF,TGTGCCAGGTTTCGGACAGGGTACACTGAAGCTTTCTTT
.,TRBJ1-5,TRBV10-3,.,CASSYSGGRSNQPQHF,TGTGCCAGCAGTTACTCGGGGGGAAGGAGCAATCAGCCCCAGCATTTT
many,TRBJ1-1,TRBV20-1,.,CSARATGTEAFF,TGCAGTGCTAGGGCTACGGGTACTGAAGCTTTCTTT